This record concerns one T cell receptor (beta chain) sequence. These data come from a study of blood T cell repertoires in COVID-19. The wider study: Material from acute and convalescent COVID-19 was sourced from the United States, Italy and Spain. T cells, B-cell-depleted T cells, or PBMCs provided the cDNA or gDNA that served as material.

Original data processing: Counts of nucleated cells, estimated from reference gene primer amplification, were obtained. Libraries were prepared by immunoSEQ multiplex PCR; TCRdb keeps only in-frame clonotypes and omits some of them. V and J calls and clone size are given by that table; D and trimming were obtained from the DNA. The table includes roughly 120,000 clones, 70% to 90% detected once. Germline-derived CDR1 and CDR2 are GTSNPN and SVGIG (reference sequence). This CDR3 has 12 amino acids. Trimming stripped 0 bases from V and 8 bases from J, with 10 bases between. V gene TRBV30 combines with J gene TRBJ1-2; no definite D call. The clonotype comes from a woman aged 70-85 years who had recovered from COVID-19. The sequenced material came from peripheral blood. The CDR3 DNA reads TGTGCCTGGAGTGTAAATGGGCCGGGCTACACCTTC. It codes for CAWSVNGPGYTF. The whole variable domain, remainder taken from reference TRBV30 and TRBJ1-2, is SQTIHQWPATLVQPVGSPLSLECTVEGTSNPNLYWYRQAAGRGLQLLFYSVGIGQISSEVPQNLSASRPQDRQFILSSKKLLLSDSGFYLCAWSVNGPGYTFGSGTRLTVV.